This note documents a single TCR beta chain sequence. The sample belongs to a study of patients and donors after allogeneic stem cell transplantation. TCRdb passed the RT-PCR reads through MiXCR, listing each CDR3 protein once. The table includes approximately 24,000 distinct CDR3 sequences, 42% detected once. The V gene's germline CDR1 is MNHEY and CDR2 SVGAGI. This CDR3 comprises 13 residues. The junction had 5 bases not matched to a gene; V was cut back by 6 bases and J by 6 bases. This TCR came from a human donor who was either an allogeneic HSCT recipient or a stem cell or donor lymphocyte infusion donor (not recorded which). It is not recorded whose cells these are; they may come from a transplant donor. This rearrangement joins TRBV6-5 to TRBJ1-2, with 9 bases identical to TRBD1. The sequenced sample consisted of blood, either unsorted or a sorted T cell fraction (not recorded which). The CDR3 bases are TGTGCCAGCAGCTGGACAGGGGTCCATGGCTACACCTTC. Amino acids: CASSWTGVHGYTF.